The 17 T cell receptor beta chains given below trace back to one sample, sequenced in a study of blood T cell repertoires in COVID-19. Sequencing used immunoSEQ multiplex PCR; TCRdb keeps in-frame clones, though not all of them. The top ten clones hold 0.6% of a sample with more than 400,000 clones, roughly 91% of them seen once. Sequencing was performed on PBMCs or T cells enriched from blood (not recorded which). All receptors come from a man aged 18 to 30 who had recovered from COVID-19.

The chain recombines TRBV2 with TRBJ1-5, with 7 nucleotides matching TRBD1. J was trimmed by 4 bases and V by 5 bases; bases with no gene match: 8. The germline gives CDR1 SNHLY, CDR2 FYNNEI. The CDR3 extends over 15 amino acids. CDR3 sequence: CASSSDRVGNQPQHF. CDR3 DNA: TGTGCCAGCAGTTCAGACAGGGTAGGAAATCAGCCCCAGCATTTT.

In its sample, this clone was seen once. This chain links TRBV2 with TRBJ2-1; 9 positions agree with TRBD2. The germline gives CDR1 SNHLY, CDR2 FYNNEI. V was clipped by 8 bases and J by 0 bases; unmatched bases: 14. This CDR3 has 18 amino acids. CDR3: CASGQETSGFSSYNEQFF. Written as DNA, the CDR3 is TGTGCCAGCGGGCAGGAGACTAGCGGTTTTAGCTCCTACAATGAGCAGTTCTTC.

The genes are TRBV15 and TRBJ1-1, with D uncertain. This CDR3 spans 13 amino acids. Germline V gene data show CDR1 as LNHNV and CDR2 as YYDKDF (reference sequence). Trimming cost V 2 bases and J 3 bases, with 7 bases left between them. CDR3 in DNA: TGTGCCACCAGCAGACCCGGGGACACTGAAGCTTTCTTT. Protein sequence: CATSRPGDTEAFF. Variable domain in full (rest from reference TRBV15 and TRBJ1-1): DAMVIQNPRYQVTQFGKPVTLSCSQTLNHNVMYWYQQKSSQAPKLLFHYYDKDFNNEADTPDNFQSRRPNTSFCFLDIRSPGLGDTAMYLCATSRPGDTEAFFGQGTRLTVV.

The chain has TRBV3-1 (or the pseudogene TRBV3-2) and TRBJ2-7; D possibly corresponds to TRBD2 (5 bases). This CDR3 has 15 residues. With 4 bases removed from V and 3 bases from J, the gap between germline ends came to 16 bases. Per the germline V gene, CDR1 is LGHDT and CDR2 is YNNKEL (reference sequence). The CDR3 reads CASSRTSLMGYEQYF. CDR3 bases: TGTGCCAGCAGCCGTACTAGTCTAATGGGCTACGAGCAGTACTTC.

The V call is TRBV27, the J call TRBJ2-2, with 7 bases aligning to TRBD2. V lost 6 bases to trimming and J lost 1 base; unmatched junction nucleotides: 8. Germline lookup yields CDR1 MNHEY and CDR2 SMNVEV (reference sequence). The CDR3 totals 16 residues. The DNA of the CDR3 is TGTGCCAGCAGGGCGGGGGACCCGCGGAACACCGGGGAGCTGTTTTTT. Translated, it gives CASRAGDPRNTGELFF.

The chain couples TRBV7-3 to TRBJ1-3; D call uncertain. Trimming removed 6 bases from V and 0 bases from J, with 12 bases in between. The CDR3 totals 15 residues. Germline CDR1 and CDR2: SGHTA and FQGTGA. CDR3 sequence (DNA): TGTGCCAGCAGTTCCGGACGGGGCTCTGGAAACACCATATATTTT. Its protein product is CASSSGRGSGNTIYF.

The J gene is TRBJ1-6, the V gene TRBV19; TRBD1 matches at 10 bases. The trim removed 7 bases at V and 15 bases at J, leaving 18 bases unmatched. This CDR3 has 16 residues. Looked up from germline, CDR1 is LNHDA and CDR2 is SQIVND (reference sequence). This chain's CDR3 is CASTPGGQGIGGDLHF. In DNA, the CDR3 is TGTGCCAGTACCCCTGGGGGACAGGGGATAGGTGGTGACCTCCACTTT.

The chain joins TRBV6-5 to TRBJ1-3; D perhaps matches TRBD1 (5 bases). V lost 0 bases, J lost 2 bases, and 11 bases lay in between. CDR1 MNHEY and CDR2 SVGAGI come from the germline V gene. The CDR3 is 16 residues long. This chain's CDR3 is CASSYSRQLPGNTIYF. CDR3 DNA: TGTGCCAGCAGTTACTCACGACAGCTTCCTGGAAACACCATATATTTT.

The chain employs TRBV19 and TRBJ2-3; tentative D call: TRBD2 (6 bases). The germline V gene encodes CDR1 LNHDA and CDR2 SQIVND (reference sequence). Deletions cut 6 bases from V and 4 bases from J, with 17 bases between. This CDR3 contains 15 residues. The chain's CDR3 is CASRPIAEVADTQYF. The CDR3 nucleotides are TGTGCCAGTAGACCAATAGCGGAAGTGGCAGATACGCAGTATTTT.

The CDR3 nucleotides read TGTGCCAGCAGCGTAGACTGGTCCGGGGAGCTGTTTTTT. Encoded protein: CASSVDWSGELFF. The chain links TRBV9 to TRBJ2-2; D gene ambiguous. Germline V gene data show CDR1 as SGDLS and CDR2 as YYNGEE. Trimming took 0 bases from V and 6 from J, leaving 6 bases between them. CDR3 length equals 13 residues. The variable domain in full, completed from reference TRBV9 and TRBJ2-2, reads DSGVTQTPKHLITATGQRVTLRCSPRSGDLSVYWYQQSLDQGLQFLIQYYNGEERAKGNILERFSAQQFPDLHSELNLSSLELGDSALYFCASSVDWSGELFFGEGSRLTVL.

This sequence joins TRBV5-1 and TRBJ1-3; maybe TRBD1 (5 bases). V shed 0 bases and J shed 2 bases, with 9 bases lying between them. From germline, CDR1 is SGHRS and CDR2 YFSETQ. The CDR3 runs to 15 residues. In nucleotides, the CDR3 is TGCGCCAGCAGCTTGGATTTGACAGCTGGAAACACCATATATTTT. It codes for CASSLDLTAGNTIYF.

V and J are TRBV2 and TRBJ1-1, with D possibly matching TRBD1 (6 bases). Germline loops: CDR1 SNHLY, CDR2 FYNNEI. Trimming took 6 bases from V and 9 from J, leaving 14 bases between them. The CDR3 contains 12 residues. The CDR3: CASRNSGQQAFF. The CDR3 coding sequence is TGTGCCAGCAGGAACTCCGGACAGCAAGCTTTCTTT.

The V call is TRBV11-3, the J call TRBJ2-3, with 10 bases aligning to TRBD2. Germline V gives CDR1 SGHNT, CDR2 YENEEA. The CDR3 contains 16 residues. The V gene end was trimmed by 4 bases and the J gene end by 3 bases; junction bases not matched to a gene: 7. The CDR3 spells CASSSRDSGGTDTQYF. The CDR3 coding sequence is TGTGCCAGCAGCTCCCGAGATAGCGGGGGGACAGATACGCAGTATTTT.

This rearrangement joins TRBV30 to TRBJ2-1; 15 bases align to TRBD2. Germline lookup yields CDR1 GTSNPN and CDR2 SVGIG (reference sequence). The CDR3 sequence is 16 residues long. Germline trimming cut 0 bases from V and 9 bases from J; bases unmatched to any gene: 6. CDR3 nucleotides: TGTGCCTGGAGTGTACTGGGACTAGCGGGAGGCGGTGAGCAGTTCTTC. Protein product: CAWSVLGLAGGGEQFF.

The J gene is TRBJ2-2, the V gene TRBV19; no firm D call. The CDR3 contains 15 residues. The V gene lost 0 bases and the J gene lost 3 bases, with 8 bases spanning the gap. Germline V lookup: CDR1 LNHDA, CDR2 SQIVND (reference sequence). Here the CDR3 DNA reads TGTGCCAGTAGTATAGATCTCCACTACACCGGGGAGCTGTTTTTT. Translating gives CASSIDLHYTGELFF.

This rearrangement joins TRBV15 to TRBJ2-6; D ambiguous. The V gene's germline CDR1 is LNHNV and CDR2 YYDKDF (reference sequence). The ends were cut back, 5 bases at V and 0 bases at J, with 11 bases in the middle. The CDR3 runs 16 residues. CDR3 residues: CATSQLPLSGANVLTF. CDR3 nucleotide sequence: TGTGCCACCAGCCAACTCCCGCTCTCTGGGGCCAACGTCCTGACTTTC.

V gene TRBV28 combines with J gene TRBJ1-6; D remains ambiguous. V was shortened by 8 bases and J by 5 bases, with 13 bases between the two germline ends. CDR3 length equals 14 residues. In germline, CDR1 is MDHEN, CDR2 SYDVKM. The CDR3 loop is CASQLETDNSPLHF. DNA for the CDR3: TGTGCCAGCCAACTGGAGACTGATAATTCACCCCTCCACTTT.